Listed here are 7 T cell receptor beta chains from one sample, sequenced in a study of OX40 agonist ivuxolimab in advanced cancers. Clones were sequenced by immunoSEQ multiplex PCR, and TCRdb holds only the in-frame ones, with some missing. The table shows around 80,000 clones, with around 88% occurring only once. The sequencing here drew on CD4+ or CD8+ T cells sorted from blood, taken in a trial of the OX40 agonist ivuxolimab. The receptors were sampled from an adult with an advanced solid tumor such as melanoma, head and neck, liver or kidney cancer.

The rearrangement joins TRBV4-2 to TRBJ2-1; 16 bases are a match to TRBD2. Germline trimming cut 3 bases from V and 9 bases from J; bases unmatched to any gene: 8. Germline values: CDR1 LGHNA, CDR2 YNFKEQ. The CDR3 consists of 17 residues. The CDR3, as DNA: TGTGCCAGCAGCCAGGGGACTAGCGGGAGGGCCGCGGGTGAGCAGTTCTTC. As protein: CASSQGTSGRAAGEQFF.

The chain is built from TRBV7-3 and TRBJ2-2; no firm D call. Germline CDR1 is SGHTA and CDR2 is FQGTGA. Trimming shortened V by 7 bases and J by 0 bases, and 12 bases separated the two germline ends. This CDR3 comprises 15 residues. CDR3 sequence reads: CASMETPTNTGELFF. The CDR3 region has the DNA TGTGCCAGCATGGAGACACCAACGAACACCGGGGAGCTGTTTTTT.

This clone appeared once. The V gene is TRBV4-1, the J gene TRBJ1-2; D remains unclear. Trimming took off 1 base at V and 0 bases at J, with 6 bases between the two ends. This CDR3 has 14 amino acids. The germline CDR1 and CDR2 sequences are MGHRA and YSYEKL. In DNA, the CDR3 is TGCGCCAGCAGCCAAGTAGGGTCTAACTATGGCTACACCTTC. It is translated as CASSQVGSNYGYTF.

The chain uses TRBV7-3 and TRBJ2-1; no definite D call. CDR3 size: 14 residues. Between the trimmed V and J ends, which lost 3 bases and 6 bases, there was a span of 12 bases. Germline assignment: CDR1 SGHTA and CDR2 FQGTGA. CDR3 residues: CASSLLGPGNEQFF. The CDR3 DNA is TGTGCCAGCAGCTTGTTAGGGCCGGGCAATGAGCAGTTCTTC. The full variable domain, rest sourced from reference TRBV7-3 and TRBJ2-1, is GAGVSQTPSNKVTEKGKYVELRCDPISGHTALYWYRQSLGQGPEFLIYFQGTGAADDSGLPNDRFFAVRPEGSVSTLKIQRTERGDSAVYLCASSLLGPGNEQFFGPGTRLTVL.

The gene calls are TRBV5-1 and TRBJ2-6; D is possibly TRBD1 or TRBD2 (5 bases each). Deletions cut 5 bases from V and 0 bases from J, with 12 bases between. From germline, CDR1 is SGHRS and CDR2 YFSETQ. This CDR3 region has 16 residues. DNA for the CDR3: TGCGCCAGCAGTTCTGGGGGACGCTCTGGGGCCAACGTCCTGACTTTC. It codes for CASSSGGRSGANVLTF.

The rearrangement uses TRBV19 and TRBJ1-5; the D is unclear. The length of the CDR3 is 13 residues. Germline CDR1 and CDR2: LNHDA and SQIVND (reference sequence). Trimming took 5 bases from V and 7 from J, leaving 12 bases between them. The CDR3 region has the DNA TGTGCCAGTAGTGCGGTCGGAGGCCAGCCCCAGCATTTT. Protein sequence: CASSAVGGQPQHF.

This chain joins TRBV19 and TRBJ2-3, with TRBD2 matching over 7 bases. Germline V gene lookup returns CDR1 LNHDA and CDR2 SQIVND (reference sequence). This CDR3 is 13 amino acids long. The V gene end was trimmed by 6 bases and the J gene end by 1 base; junction bases not matched to a gene: 1. CDR3 sequence reads: CASRTSGTDTQYF. The CDR3 bases are TGTGCCAGTAGAACTAGCGGCACAGATACGCAGTATTTT. The whole variable domain, remainder taken from reference TRBV19 and TRBJ2-3, is DGGITQSPKYLFRKEGQNVTLSCEQNLNHDAMYWYRQDPGQGLRLIYYSQIVNDFQKGDIAEGYSVSREKKESFPLTVTSAQKNPTAFYLCASRTSGTDTQYFGPGTRLTVL.